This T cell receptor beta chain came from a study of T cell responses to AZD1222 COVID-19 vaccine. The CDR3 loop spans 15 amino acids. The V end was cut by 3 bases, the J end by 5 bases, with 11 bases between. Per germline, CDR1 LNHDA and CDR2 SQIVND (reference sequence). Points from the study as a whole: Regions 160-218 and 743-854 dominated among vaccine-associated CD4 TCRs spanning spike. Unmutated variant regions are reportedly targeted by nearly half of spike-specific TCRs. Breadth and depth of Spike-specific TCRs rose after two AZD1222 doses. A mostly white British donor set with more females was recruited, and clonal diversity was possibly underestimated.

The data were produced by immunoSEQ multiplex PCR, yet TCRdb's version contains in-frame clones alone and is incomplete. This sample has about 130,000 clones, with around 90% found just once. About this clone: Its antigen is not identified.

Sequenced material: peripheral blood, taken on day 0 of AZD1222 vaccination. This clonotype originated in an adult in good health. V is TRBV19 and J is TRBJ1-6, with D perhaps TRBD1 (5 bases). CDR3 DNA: TGTGCCAGTAGTATGGGCAGGGCGAATAATTCACCCCTCCACTTT. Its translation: CASSMGRANNSPLHF.